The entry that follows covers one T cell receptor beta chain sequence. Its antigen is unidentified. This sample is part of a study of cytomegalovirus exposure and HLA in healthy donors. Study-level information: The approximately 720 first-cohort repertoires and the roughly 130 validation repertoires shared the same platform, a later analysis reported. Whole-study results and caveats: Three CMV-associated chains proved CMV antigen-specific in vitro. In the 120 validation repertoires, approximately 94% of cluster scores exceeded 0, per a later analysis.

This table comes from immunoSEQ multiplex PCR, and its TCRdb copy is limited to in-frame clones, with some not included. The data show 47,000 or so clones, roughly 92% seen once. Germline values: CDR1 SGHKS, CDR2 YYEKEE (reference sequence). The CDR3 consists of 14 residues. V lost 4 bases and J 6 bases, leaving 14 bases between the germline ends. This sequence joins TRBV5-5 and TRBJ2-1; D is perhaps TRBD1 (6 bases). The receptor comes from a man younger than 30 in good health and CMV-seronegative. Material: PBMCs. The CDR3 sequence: CASSGDTVGNEQFF. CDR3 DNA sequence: TGTGCCAGCAGCGGGGACACGGTAGGCAATGAGCAGTTCTTC.